The 14 T cell receptor beta chains below come from one sample, sequenced in a study of blood T cell repertoires in COVID-19. Profiled with immunoSEQ multiplex PCR; TCRdb holds only in-frame clones, not every one. The table records about 220,000 clones, about 78% of them present only once. Specimen: peripheral blood. The receptors here all came from a woman in her 70s with acute or convalescent COVID-19.

The chain has TRBV11-2 and TRBJ2-6; D perhaps matches TRBD1 (6 bases). Germline CDR1 reads SGHAT; CDR2 reads FQNNGV. The germline V and J ends were trimmed by 4 bases and 4 bases, with 14 bases remaining between them. This CDR3 contains 16 residues. CDR3 bases: TGTGCCAGCAGCTACGTCACAGGGAGAGGGGCCAACGTCCTGACTTTC. Amino acids: CASSYVTGRGANVLTF.

This chain uses TRBV6-5 with TRBJ2-4; 12 bases map to TRBD1. The CDR3 contains 15 residues. The J segment lost 9 bases and the V segment lost 6 bases, leaving 9 bases of the junction unmatched. The germline V gene has CDR1 MNHEY and CDR2 SVGAGI. The CDR3 DNA reads TGTGCCAGCAGAAGGGACAGGGGGCCCTCGGCCATTCAGTACTTC. Protein product: CASRRDRGPSAIQYF.

The chain carries TRBV3-1 (or the pseudogene TRBV3-2) and TRBJ2-7, with 10 bases lining up with TRBD2. Germline CDR1 is LGHDT and CDR2 is YNNKEL (reference sequence). V dropped 3 bases and J dropped 6; count of bases not matched to a gene: 2. The CDR3 consists of 13 residues. As DNA, the CDR3 is TGTGCCAGCAGCCATAGCGGGGGGAGCGAGCAGTACGTC. Its translation: CASSHSGGSEQYV.

This clone was seen a single time. The gene calls are TRBV27 and TRBJ2-3; D unresolved. This CDR3 has 14 residues. V lost 5 bases and J lost 4, with 13 bases in between. CDR1 is MNHEY, CDR2 SMNVEV, per germline (reference sequence). CDR3 amino acids: CASSPLTTPDTQYF. The CDR3 DNA sequence: TGTGCCAGCAGTCCCCTGACAACGCCAGATACGCAGTATTTT.

The chain joins TRBV19 to TRBJ1-5, with 7 positions matching TRBD1. CDR1 and CDR2 (germline): LNHDA, SQIVND (reference sequence). V lost 5 bases to trimming and J lost 6 bases; unmatched junction nucleotides: 19. The CDR3 is made up of 18 amino acids. The CDR3 nucleotides are TGTGCCAGTAGTCCAGGGACGGCCAGGGGGTATGGAAGTCAGCCCCAGCATTTT. Translating gives CASSPGTARGYGSQPQHF. Combining the CDR3 with reference TRBV19 and TRBJ1-5 gives the whole variable domain DGGITQSPKYLFRKEGQNVTLSCEQNLNHDAMYWYRQDPGQGLRLIYYSQIVNDFQKGDIAEGYSVSREKKESFPLTVTSAQKNPTAFYLCASSPGTARGYGSQPQHFGDGTRLSIL.

The rearrangement links TRBV29-1 to TRBJ2-2, with 12 bases that match TRBD2. V lost 1 base to trimming and J lost 6 bases; unmatched junction nucleotides: 0. This CDR3 has 14 residues. Looked up from germline, CDR1 is SQVTM and CDR2 is ANQGSEA. CDR3 DNA sequence: TGCAGCGTTGAAGGGACTAGCGGGGCCGGGGAGCTGTTTTTT. Translated, it gives CSVEGTSGAGELFF.

The gene calls are TRBV5-5 and TRBJ2-1; 10 nucleotides match TRBD2. The trim removed 4 bases at V and 5 bases at J, leaving 12 bases unmatched. This CDR3 is 17 amino acids long. From germline, CDR1 is SGHKS and CDR2 YYEKEE (reference sequence). The CDR3 DNA follows: TGTGCCAGCAGCCTGGGGGCATGGACTAGCGGAAACAATGAGCAGTTCTTC. Amino acids: CASSLGAWTSGNNEQFF.

CDR3: CASSLAQGGNTGELFF. In nucleotides, the CDR3 is TGTGCCAGCAGCTTAGCGCAAGGGGGGAACACCGGGGAGCTGTTTTTT. The genes are TRBV7-8 and TRBJ2-2; D is perhaps TRBD1 (6 bases). The germline CDR1 and CDR2 sequences are SGHVS and FQNEAQ. The CDR3 consists of 16 residues. V lost 0 bases and J 1 base, leaving 9 bases between the germline ends. Supplemented by reference TRBV7-8 and TRBJ2-2, the full variable domain reads GAGVSQSPRYKVAKRGQDVALRCDPISGHVSLFWYQQALGQGPEFLTYFQNEAQLDKSGLPSDRFFAERPEGSVSTLKIQRTQQEDSAVYLCASSLAQGGNTGELFFGEGSRLTVL.

This chain connects TRBV7-9 to TRBJ2-1, with 12 nucleotides matching TRBD2. The CDR3 sequence is 18 residues long. Germline CDR1 SEHNR, CDR2 FQNEAQ (reference sequence). V shed 1 base and J 8 bases; nucleotides not matched to a gene: 12. The CDR3 protein is CASSLDLLAGGVMDEQFF. Written as DNA, the CDR3 is TGTGCCAGCAGCTTAGACCTCCTAGCGGGGGGGGTTATGGATGAGCAGTTCTTC.

The J gene is TRBJ1-2, the V gene TRBV6-1, with 8 bases that match TRBD1. V dropped 2 bases and J dropped 8; count of bases not matched to a gene: 7. The germline V gene has CDR1 MNHNS and CDR2 SASEGT. The CDR3 is 14 amino acids. CDR3 coding DNA: TGTGCCAGCAGTGAACTCCAGGGGGCTCGAGGCTACACCTTC. This gives the protein CASSELQGARGYTF.

The J gene is TRBJ1-5, the V gene TRBV2; a weak D match, TRBD1 (6 bases). The CDR3 length is 15 residues. The germline V and J ends were trimmed by 8 bases and 2 bases, with 16 bases remaining between them. Germline V gene sequence: CDR1 SNHLY, CDR2 FYNNEI. In nucleotides, the CDR3 is TGTGCCAGCGCCAGAGACAGGCCCGGCAATCAGCCCCAGCATTTT. It encodes CASARDRPGNQPQHF.

The chain has TRBV3-1 (or the pseudogene TRBV3-2) and TRBJ1-2; no definite D call. The CDR3 has 11 amino acids. V gave up 5 bases and J gave up 7 bases, with 8 bases separating them. Germline V gives CDR1 LGHDT, CDR2 YNNKEL (reference sequence). The CDR3 loop is CASSEGFGYTF. CDR3 bases: TGTGCCAGCAGCGAGGGTTTTGGCTACACCTTC.

The gene calls are TRBV7-2 and TRBJ1-2; 9 bases match TRBD1. This CDR3 region has 13 residues. Germline CDR1 and CDR2: SGHTA and FQGNSA. V gave up 5 bases and J gave up 3 bases; unmatched junction bases: 1. The CDR3 coding sequence is TGTGCCAGCAGCGGGGACAGGGACTATGGCTACACCTTC. Translation: CASSGDRDYGYTF.

This sequence joins TRBV28 and TRBJ2-7, with D possibly TRBD1 on 6 matching bases. The CDR3 runs to 14 residues. Germline V CDR1 and CDR2: MDHEN, SYDVKM. Trimming took 5 bases from V and 0 from J, leaving 11 bases between them. As DNA, the CDR3 is TGTGCCAGCAGTCTTGGACAGAGCTCCTACGAGCAGTACGTC. Amino acid sequence: CASSLGQSSYEQYV.